This entry lists 13 T cell receptor beta chains sequenced from one sample in a study of blood T cell repertoires in COVID-19. Some clones are missing from TCRdb's copy, which holds only in-frame ones; the method was immunoSEQ multiplex PCR. The sample has around 230,000 clones, approximately 90% seen once. Source material: peripheral blood. Receptor source: a man over 45 with COVID-19, enrolled during active disease.

This clone has only one observation. The chain recombines TRBV9 with TRBJ2-3; 9 bases are a match to TRBD1. Germline assignment: CDR1 SGDLS and CDR2 YYNGEE. Germline trimming cut 4 bases from V and 5 bases from J; bases unmatched to any gene: 8. This CDR3 region has 15 residues. The chain's CDR3 is CASSSWGQGLDTQYF. The CDR3 coding sequence is TGTGCCAGCAGCTCCTGGGGACAGGGATTAGATACGCAGTATTTT. Full variable domain (outside the CDR3, taken from reference TRBV9 and TRBJ2-3): DSGVTQTPKHLITATGQRVTLRCSPRSGDLSVYWYQQSLDQGLQFLIQYYNGEERAKGNILERFSAQQFPDLHSELNLSSLELGDSALYFCASSSWGQGLDTQYFGPGTRLTVL.

The genes are TRBV18 and TRBJ2-7; 9 nucleotides line up with TRBD1. V was pared by 1 base and J by 3 bases, with 7 bases of the junction left unmatched. CDR1 KGHSH and CDR2 LQKENI come from the germline V gene. The CDR3 extends over 16 amino acids. The CDR3 DNA reads TGTGCCAGCTCACCACTTGTCGGGACAGGGAACTACGAGCAGTACTTC. It specifies CASSPLVGTGNYEQYF.

J is TRBJ2-3 and V is TRBV7-3; tentative D call: TRBD2 (7 bases). Trimming pared 0 bases from V and 2 bases from J, leaving 15 bases between. The CDR3 runs to 17 residues. In germline, CDR1 is SGHTA, CDR2 FQGTGA. CDR3 residues: CASSLTPRGGATDTQYF. The CDR3 nucleotides are TGTGCCAGCAGCTTAACCCCACGAGGGGGGGCCACAGATACGCAGTATTTT.

The genes are TRBV6-1 and TRBJ1-5; D remains unclear. This CDR3 region has 14 residues. The germline V gene has CDR1 MNHNS and CDR2 SASEGT. V lost 2 bases, J lost 4 bases, and 9 bases lay in between. The CDR3, as DNA: TGTGCCAGCAGTGAATGGCCCGTTAATCAGCCCCAGCATTTT. Translating gives CASSEWPVNQPQHF.

The chain carries TRBV5-8 and TRBJ1-2; maybe TRBD1 (5 bases). The germline V gene encodes CDR1 SGHTS and CDR2 YDEGEE. Trimming pared 4 bases from V and 4 bases from J, leaving 11 bases between. The CDR3 runs to 13 residues. The chain's CDR3 is CASSTSGRYGYTF. The CDR3 DNA follows: TGTGCCAGCAGCACCTCAGGGCGCTATGGCTACACCTTC.

V usage is TRBV2 and J usage is TRBJ2-7; D is unclear. The V end was cut by 6 bases, the J end by 4 bases, with 16 bases between. The CDR3 consists of 14 residues. Germline CDR1 and CDR2: SNHLY and FYNNEI. CDR3 amino acids: CASSLFEVEYEQYF. In nucleotides, the CDR3 is TGTGCCAGCAGCTTATTTGAGGTCGAATACGAGCAGTACTTC.

The chain links TRBV27 to TRBJ1-2; 8 nucleotides agree with TRBD1. Germline V gene lookup returns CDR1 MNHEY and CDR2 SMNVEV (reference sequence). The junction had 4 bases not matched to a gene; V was cut back by 2 bases and J by 8 bases. The CDR3 contains 13 residues. The CDR3 nucleotides read TGTGCCAGCAGTTTACCAGGGGGCGCCGGCTACACCTTC. This translates into CASSLPGGAGYTF.

The J gene is TRBJ2-7, the V gene TRBV10-1; TRBD1 might be the D (6 bases). V dropped 2 bases and J dropped 0 bases, with 8 bases sitting between them. The CDR3 is 14 residues long. From germline, CDR1 is WNHNN and CDR2 SYGVQD (reference sequence). The CDR3 region is CASSEGGDSYEQYF. The CDR3 bases are TGCGCCAGCAGTGAGGGGGGCGACTCCTACGAGCAGTACTTC.

V usage is TRBV3-1 (or the pseudogene TRBV3-2) and J usage is TRBJ2-3; 10 nucleotides match TRBD2. This CDR3 comprises 15 residues. From germline, CDR1 is LGHDT and CDR2 YNNKEL (reference sequence). V gave up 3 bases and J gave up 8 bases; unmatched junction bases: 8. CDR3 in DNA: TGTGCCAGCAGCCAGAGCGGGGGGGCTAGAGGTACGCAGTATTTT. Protein: CASSQSGGARGTQYF.

The chain is built from TRBV5-1 and TRBJ1-2; 7 positions agree with TRBD1. CDR3 size: 15 residues. Looked up from germline, CDR1 is SGHRS and CDR2 is YFSETQ. The ends lost 0 bases at V and 3 bases at J; junction bases unmatched: 5. CDR3 amino acids: CASSLVKGAYYGYTF. The CDR3 nucleotides read TGCGCCAGCAGCTTGGTCAAGGGGGCGTACTATGGCTACACCTTC.

The table lists this clone with a count of one. The CDR3 DNA sequence: TGTGCCAGCAGCGGGGGACTAGCGGGGGAATCCGGGGAGCTGTTTTTT. This encodes CASSGGLAGESGELFF. The V call is TRBV5-4, the J call TRBJ2-2; 14 nucleotides align to TRBD2. Germline trimming cut 4 bases from V and 6 bases from J; bases unmatched to any gene: 5. The CDR3 is 16 amino acids. Germline-derived CDR1 and CDR2 are SGHNT and YYREEE (reference sequence).

This chain links TRBV19 with TRBJ2-7, with D possibly TRBD1 on 5 matching bases. Trimming left V 3 bases short and J 4 bases short, with 16 bases between. Germline-derived CDR1 and CDR2 are LNHDA and SQIVND (reference sequence). This CDR3 is 15 amino acids long. The CDR3 sequence: CASSMQPGYGYEQYF. CDR3 DNA: TGTGCCAGTAGTATGCAGCCAGGGTATGGGTACGAGCAGTACTTC. Filled out from reference TRBV19 and TRBJ2-7, the complete variable domain reads DGGITQSPKYLFRKEGQNVTLSCEQNLNHDAMYWYRQDPGQGLRLIYYSQIVNDFQKGDIAEGYSVSREKKESFPLTVTSAQKNPTAFYLCASSMQPGYGYEQYFGPGTRLTVT.

The chain recombines TRBV6-2 or TRBV6-3 with TRBJ2-5, with D perhaps TRBD2 (5 bases). CDR3 size: 14 residues. Trimming stripped 5 bases from V and 5 bases from J, with 15 bases between. Germline V CDR1 and CDR2: MNHEY, SVGEGT. CDR3 nucleotide sequence: TGTGCCAGCAGTACCCCCGGGCCGGGGGAGACCCAGTACTTC. Amino acid sequence: CASSTPGPGETQYF.